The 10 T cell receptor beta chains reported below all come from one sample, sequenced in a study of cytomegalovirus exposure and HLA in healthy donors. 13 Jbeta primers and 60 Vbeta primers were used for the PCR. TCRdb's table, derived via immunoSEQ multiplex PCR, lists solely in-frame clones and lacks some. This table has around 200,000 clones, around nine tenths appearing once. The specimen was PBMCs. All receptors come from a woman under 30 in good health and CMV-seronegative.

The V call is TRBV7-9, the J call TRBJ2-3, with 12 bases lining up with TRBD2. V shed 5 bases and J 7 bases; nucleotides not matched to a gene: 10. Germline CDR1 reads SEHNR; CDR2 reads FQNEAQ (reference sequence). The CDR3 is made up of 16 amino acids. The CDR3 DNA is TGTGCCAGCAGCCCCCGGCTAGCGGGAGGGCGGAATACGCAGTATTTT. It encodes CASSPRLAGGRNTQYF.

The CDR3 spells CASSRGLGQETQYF. The DNA of the CDR3 is TGCGCCAGCAGCCGAGGACTAGGCCAAGAGACCCAGTACTTC. The J gene is TRBJ2-5, the V gene TRBV5-1; TRBD2 matches at 7 bases. The CDR3 is made up of 14 amino acids. V shed 4 bases, J shed 1 base, and the junction held 4 bases outside the gene matches. Germline V gene data show CDR1 as SGHRS and CDR2 as YFSETQ.

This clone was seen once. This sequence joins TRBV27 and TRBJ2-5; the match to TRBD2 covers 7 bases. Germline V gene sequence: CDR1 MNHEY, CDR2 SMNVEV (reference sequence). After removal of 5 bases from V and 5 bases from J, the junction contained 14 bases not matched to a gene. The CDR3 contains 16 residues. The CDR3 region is CASSTRRPAGRETQYF. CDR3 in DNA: TGTGCCAGCAGTACCCGACGACCCGCCGGGAGGGAGACCCAGTACTTC.

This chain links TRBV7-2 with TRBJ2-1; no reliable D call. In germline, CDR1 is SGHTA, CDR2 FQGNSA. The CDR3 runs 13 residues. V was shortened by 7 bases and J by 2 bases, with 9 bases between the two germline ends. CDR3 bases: TGTGCCAGCACCCTGAGCGCCTACAATGAGCAGTTCTTC. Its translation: CASTLSAYNEQFF. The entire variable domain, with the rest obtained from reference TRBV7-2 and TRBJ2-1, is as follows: GAGVSQSPSNKVTEKGKDVELRCDPISGHTALYWYRQSLGQGLEFLIYFQGNSAPDKSGLPSDRFSAERTGGSVSTLTIQRTQQEDSAVYLCASTLSAYNEQFFGPGTRLTVL.

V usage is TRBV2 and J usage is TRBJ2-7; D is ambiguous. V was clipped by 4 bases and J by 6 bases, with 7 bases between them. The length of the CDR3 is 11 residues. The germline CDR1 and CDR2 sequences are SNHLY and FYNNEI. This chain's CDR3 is CASSGPFEQYF. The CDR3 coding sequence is TGTGCCAGCAGTGGTCCATTCGAGCAGTACTTC.

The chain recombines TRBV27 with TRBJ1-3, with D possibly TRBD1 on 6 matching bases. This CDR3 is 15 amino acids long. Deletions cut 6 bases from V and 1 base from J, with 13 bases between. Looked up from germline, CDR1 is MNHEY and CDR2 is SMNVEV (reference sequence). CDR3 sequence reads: CASSLTGNSGNTIYF. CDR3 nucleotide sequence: TGTGCCAGCAGCCTTACAGGGAATTCTGGAAACACCATATATTTT.

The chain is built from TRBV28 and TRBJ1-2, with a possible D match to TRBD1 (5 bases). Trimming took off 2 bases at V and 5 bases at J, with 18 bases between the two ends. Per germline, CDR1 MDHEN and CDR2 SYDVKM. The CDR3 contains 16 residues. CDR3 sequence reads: CASSLIPGAGEYGYTF. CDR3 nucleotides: TGTGCCAGCAGTTTAATTCCGGGCGCGGGGGAATATGGCTACACCTTC.

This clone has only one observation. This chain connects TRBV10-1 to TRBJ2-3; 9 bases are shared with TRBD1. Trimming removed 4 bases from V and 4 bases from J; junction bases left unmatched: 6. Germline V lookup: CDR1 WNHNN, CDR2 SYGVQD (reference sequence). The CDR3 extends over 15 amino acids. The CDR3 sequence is CASSGQQGAADTQYF. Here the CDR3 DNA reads TGCGCCAGCAGTGGTCAACAGGGGGCCGCAGATACGCAGTATTTT.

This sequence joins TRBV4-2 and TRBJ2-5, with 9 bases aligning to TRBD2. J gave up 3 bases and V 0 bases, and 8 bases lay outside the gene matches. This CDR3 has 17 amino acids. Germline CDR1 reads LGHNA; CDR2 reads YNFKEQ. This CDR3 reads CASSQDRAGGVKETQYF. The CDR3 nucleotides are TGTGCCAGCAGCCAAGACCGAGCGGGGGGTGTAAAAGAGACCCAGTACTTC.

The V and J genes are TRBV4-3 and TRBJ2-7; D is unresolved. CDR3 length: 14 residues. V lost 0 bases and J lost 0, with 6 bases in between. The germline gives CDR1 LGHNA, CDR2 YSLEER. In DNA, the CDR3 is TGCGCCAGCAGCCAAGATCCGGGCTCCTACGAGCAGTACTTC. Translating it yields CASSQDPGSYEQYF.